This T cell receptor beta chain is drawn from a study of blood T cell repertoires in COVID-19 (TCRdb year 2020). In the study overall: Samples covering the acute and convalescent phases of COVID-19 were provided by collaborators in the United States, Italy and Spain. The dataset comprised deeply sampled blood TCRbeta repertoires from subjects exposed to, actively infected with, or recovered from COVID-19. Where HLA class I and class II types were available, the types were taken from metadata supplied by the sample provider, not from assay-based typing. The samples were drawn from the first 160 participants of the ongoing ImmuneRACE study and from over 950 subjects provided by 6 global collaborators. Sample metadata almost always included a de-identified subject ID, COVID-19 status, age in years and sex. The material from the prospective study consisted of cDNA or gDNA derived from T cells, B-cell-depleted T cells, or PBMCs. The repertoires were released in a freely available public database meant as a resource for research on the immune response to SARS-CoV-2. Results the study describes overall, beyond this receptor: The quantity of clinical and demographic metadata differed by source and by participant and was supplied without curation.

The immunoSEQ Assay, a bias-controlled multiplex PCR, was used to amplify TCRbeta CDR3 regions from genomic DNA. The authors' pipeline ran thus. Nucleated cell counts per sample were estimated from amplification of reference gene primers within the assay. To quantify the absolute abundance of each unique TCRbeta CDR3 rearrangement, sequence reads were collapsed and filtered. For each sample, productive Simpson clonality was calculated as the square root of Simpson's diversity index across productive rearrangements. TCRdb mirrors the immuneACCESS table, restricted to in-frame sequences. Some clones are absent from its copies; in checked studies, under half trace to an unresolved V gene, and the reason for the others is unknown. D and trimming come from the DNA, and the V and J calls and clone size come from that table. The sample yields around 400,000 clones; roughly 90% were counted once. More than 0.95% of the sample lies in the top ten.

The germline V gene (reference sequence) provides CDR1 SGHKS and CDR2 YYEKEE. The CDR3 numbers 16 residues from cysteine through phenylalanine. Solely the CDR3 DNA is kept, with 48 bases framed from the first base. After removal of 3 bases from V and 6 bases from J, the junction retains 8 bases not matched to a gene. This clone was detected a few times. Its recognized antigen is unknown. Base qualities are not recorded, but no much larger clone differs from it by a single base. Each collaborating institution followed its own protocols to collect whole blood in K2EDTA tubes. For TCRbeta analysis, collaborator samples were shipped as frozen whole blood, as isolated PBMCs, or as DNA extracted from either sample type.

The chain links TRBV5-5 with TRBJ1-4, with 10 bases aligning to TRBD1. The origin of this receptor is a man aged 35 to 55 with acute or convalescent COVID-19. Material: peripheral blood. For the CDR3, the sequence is CASSSPDRGLYEKLFF. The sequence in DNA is TGTGCCAGCAGCTCCCCCGACAGGGGGCTGTATGAAAAACTGTTTTTT.